A selection of T cell receptor beta chains follows, all from one sample in a study of blood T cell repertoires in COVID-19. Assay used: immunoSEQ multiplex PCR; TCRdb lists only in-frame clones, some missing. The sample lists about 200,000 clones; approximately 85% were seen once. The source material was peripheral blood. These receptors all come from a woman of 80 years or more with acute or convalescent COVID-19. Each CDR3 is given with its conserved first and last residue. Fields, in order: V gene, D gene, J gene, clone size, CDR3 DNA, CDR3 protein. A D gene is named only where the DNA matches it firmly. Clone sizes are given selectively: once, few, many, or a class where the clone is expanded.

v_gene: TRBV2; d_gene: TRBD1; j_gene: TRBJ1-2; abundance: .; CDR3nt: TGTGCCACTGATCCCGGGACAGGATTCAATGGCTACACCTTC; CDR3aa: CATDPGTGFNGYTF
v_gene: TRBV7-2; d_gene: .; j_gene: TRBJ2-4; abundance: .; CDR3nt: TGTGCCAGCAGCCCCACAGGGCGAATAAACCGGATGGACATTCAGTACTTC; CDR3aa: CASSPTGRINRMDIQYF
v_gene: TRBV7-2; d_gene: TRBD2; j_gene: TRBJ2-3; abundance: .; CDR3nt: TGTGCCAGCTCCTCGACTAGCGGGAGATATGTAGATACGCAGTATTTT; CDR3aa: CASSSTSGRYVDTQYF
v_gene: TRBV28; d_gene: TRBD2; j_gene: TRBJ2-5; abundance: .; CDR3nt: TGTAACACCAGAAGTAGCGGGAGACAAGAGACCCAGTACTTC; CDR3aa: CNTRSSGRQETQYF
v_gene: TRBV5-1; d_gene: .; j_gene: TRBJ1-2; abundance: .; CDR3nt: TGCGCCAGCAGCTCACAGACGGCCGCCTATGGCTACACCTTC; CDR3aa: CASSSQTAAYGYTF
v_gene: TRBV18; d_gene: TRBD2; j_gene: TRBJ2-7; abundance: .; CDR3nt: TGTGCCAGCTCAGACCTAGCGGGATGGGTCGAGCAGTACTTC; CDR3aa: CASSDLAGWVEQYF
v_gene: TRBV28; d_gene: TRBD1; j_gene: TRBJ1-1; abundance: .; CDR3nt: TGTGCCAGCAGTTTAGGGACAGCATGGACTGAAGCTTTCTTT; CDR3aa: CASSLGTAWTEAFF
v_gene: TRBV7-9; d_gene: TRBD1; j_gene: TRBJ1-3; abundance: .; CDR3nt: TGTGCCAGCACCATGGTTGGGACAGTGACGGGAAACACCATATATTTT; CDR3aa: CASTMVGTVTGNTIYF
v_gene: TRBV28; d_gene: TRBD1; j_gene: TRBJ1-2; abundance: .; CDR3nt: TGTGCCAGCAGGGACAGGGGGCTCTATGGCTACACCTTC; CDR3aa: CASRDRGLYGYTF
v_gene: TRBV27; d_gene: .; j_gene: TRBJ2-7; abundance: .; CDR3nt: TGTGCCAGCAGTTCCGGGTACGAGCAGTACTTC; CDR3aa: CASSSGYEQYF
v_gene: TRBV4-2; d_gene: .; j_gene: TRBJ2-7; abundance: .; CDR3nt: TGTGCCAGCAGCCACGTCGCCAGGGATTCGAACGAGCAGTACTTC; CDR3aa: CASSHVARDSNEQYF
v_gene: TRBV5-1; d_gene: .; j_gene: TRBJ1-2; abundance: .; CDR3nt: TGCGCCAGCAGCTTGGCCAGCTATGGCTACACCTTC; CDR3aa: CASSLASYGYTF
v_gene: TRBV7-8; d_gene: TRBD2; j_gene: TRBJ2-1; abundance: .; CDR3nt: TGTGCCAGCAGCCCGCGAGCGGGAAGGGGCAATGAGCAGTTCTTC; CDR3aa: CASSPRAGRGNEQFF
v_gene: TRBV3-1/TRBV3-2; d_gene: .; j_gene: TRBJ1-1; abundance: .; CDR3nt: TGTGCCAGCAGCCAAGACGGTACTGAAGCTTTCTTT; CDR3aa: CASSQDGTEAFF
v_gene: TRBV27; d_gene: .; j_gene: TRBJ2-5; abundance: .; CDR3nt: TGTGCCAGCAGTTTATCACAGGTCCAAGAGACCCAGTACTTC; CDR3aa: CASSLSQVQETQYF
v_gene: TRBV5-1; d_gene: .; j_gene: TRBJ2-3; abundance: .; CDR3nt: TGCGCCAGCAGCCCGACAGCGAGCACAGATACGCAGTATTTT; CDR3aa: CASSPTASTDTQYF
v_gene: TRBV6-2/TRBV6-3; d_gene: .; j_gene: TRBJ2-7; abundance: .; CDR3nt: TGTGCCAGCAGTGACCCCAGCGGTCCCTACGAGCAGTACTTC; CDR3aa: CASSDPSGPYEQYF
v_gene: TRBV12-3/TRBV12-4; d_gene: TRBD2; j_gene: TRBJ2-1; abundance: .; CDR3nt: TGTGCCAGCAGTTTTTGGGGGGGGAATGAGCAGTTCTTC; CDR3aa: CASSFWGGNEQFF
v_gene: TRBV3-1/TRBV3-2; d_gene: .; j_gene: TRBJ2-1; abundance: .; CDR3nt: TGTGCCAGCAGCCAAGAAGGGGGGGTTCGCTTCGATGAGCAGTTCTTC; CDR3aa: CASSQEGGVRFDEQFF
v_gene: TRBV19; d_gene: TRBD2; j_gene: TRBJ2-4; abundance: .; CDR3nt: TGTGCCAGTACCCTTAGCGGGTTGGGGACCCAAAACATTCAGTACTTC; CDR3aa: CASTLSGLGTQNIQYF
v_gene: TRBV29-1; d_gene: TRBD1; j_gene: TRBJ1-1; abundance: .; CDR3nt: TGCAGCGCTGGGACAGACAACACTGAAGCTTTCTTT; CDR3aa: CSAGTDNTEAFF
v_gene: TRBV7-6; d_gene: TRBD1; j_gene: TRBJ1-4; abundance: .; CDR3nt: TGTGCCAGCAGCCCCGGGACAGGGGATGAAAAACTGTTTTTT; CDR3aa: CASSPGTGDEKLFF
v_gene: TRBV10-1; d_gene: TRBD2; j_gene: TRBJ2-3; abundance: .; CDR3nt: TGCGCCAGCAGTGATTCAATCCGACTAGCGGGAGTTTTCTGGGCAGATACGCAGTATTTT; CDR3aa: CASSDSIRLAGVFWADTQYF
v_gene: TRBV28; d_gene: .; j_gene: TRBJ2-5; abundance: few; CDR3nt: TGTGCCAGCAGTCCACTTCCCGGAGGGACGCTCCAAGAGACCCAGTACTTC; CDR3aa: CASSPLPGGTLQETQYF
v_gene: TRBV2; d_gene: TRBD1; j_gene: TRBJ1-5; abundance: .; CDR3nt: TGTGCCAGCAGCCAGGACAGGGGTTTTAGCAATCAGCCCCAGCATTTT; CDR3aa: CASSQDRGFSNQPQHF
v_gene: TRBV28; d_gene: .; j_gene: TRBJ2-1; abundance: .; CDR3nt: TGTGCCAGCAGGCGACAGACGGAGCAGTTCTTC; CDR3aa: CASRRQTEQFF
v_gene: TRBV4-1; d_gene: TRBD1; j_gene: TRBJ1-3; abundance: .; CDR3nt: TGCGCCAGCAGCCATAGACAGGGGGCAAGTGGAAACACCATATATTTT; CDR3aa: CASSHRQGASGNTIYF
v_gene: TRBV6-5; d_gene: TRBD1; j_gene: TRBJ2-7; abundance: .; CDR3nt: TGTGCCACCCAAACGACAGGGAAGTACGAGCAGTACTTC; CDR3aa: CATQTTGKYEQYF
v_gene: TRBV5-1; d_gene: .; j_gene: TRBJ1-2; abundance: .; CDR3nt: TGCGCCAGCAGCTTGGTCGGTCCCCTCACCCCATATGGCTACACCTTC; CDR3aa: CASSLVGPLTPYGYTF
v_gene: TRBV27; d_gene: TRBD1; j_gene: TRBJ2-2; abundance: .; CDR3nt: TGTGCCAGCAGTTTTCTGGACAGGGGGCTGGACACCGGGGAGCTGTTTTTT; CDR3aa: CASSFLDRGLDTGELFF
v_gene: TRBV6-1; d_gene: .; j_gene: TRBJ1-2; abundance: .; CDR3nt: TGTGCCAGCAGTGAAGGTGGGGGCCTAACCCTCTATGGCTACACCTTC; CDR3aa: CASSEGGGLTLYGYTF
v_gene: TRBV11-3; d_gene: TRBD2; j_gene: TRBJ2-3; abundance: .; CDR3nt: TGTGCCAGCAGCCCAAATAGCGGGAGTGCAGATACGCAGTATTTT; CDR3aa: CASSPNSGSADTQYF
v_gene: TRBV24-1; d_gene: .; j_gene: TRBJ2-1; abundance: .; CDR3nt: TGTGCCACCAGTCCGACACAGGGAGGGTTCTACAATGAGCAGTTCTTC; CDR3aa: CATSPTQGGFYNEQFF
v_gene: TRBV6-6; d_gene: TRBD2; j_gene: TRBJ2-3; abundance: .; CDR3nt: TGTGCCAGCAGTTACCCGGGACTAGGCACAGATACGCAGTATTTT; CDR3aa: CASSYPGLGTDTQYF
v_gene: TRBV10-1; d_gene: .; j_gene: TRBJ1-1; abundance: .; CDR3nt: TGCGCCAGCAGTGAGTCAAAACAGGGGAACACTGAAGCTTTCTTT; CDR3aa: CASSESKQGNTEAFF
v_gene: TRBV20-1; d_gene: .; j_gene: TRBJ1-2; abundance: .; CDR3nt: TGCAGTGCTACCGGGACATTTGGCTACACCTTC; CDR3aa: CSATGTFGYTF
v_gene: TRBV9; d_gene: .; j_gene: TRBJ2-1; abundance: .; CDR3nt: TGTGCCAGCAGCGTAGCGGGAGCTTACAATGAGCAGTTCTTC; CDR3aa: CASSVAGAYNEQFF
v_gene: TRBV9; d_gene: TRBD1; j_gene: TRBJ2-2; abundance: .; CDR3nt: TGTGCCAGCAGCGTATTCAGGGGGCGTATCGGGGAGCTGTTTTTT; CDR3aa: CASSVFRGRIGELFF
v_gene: TRBV7-9; d_gene: .; j_gene: TRBJ2-5; abundance: .; CDR3nt: TGTGCCAGCAGCTTAGCGACAGGAGGCGAGACCCAGTACTTC; CDR3aa: CASSLATGGETQYF
v_gene: TRBV6-5; d_gene: .; j_gene: TRBJ1-4; abundance: .; CDR3nt: TGTGCCAGCAGTTACGTCCAGGCTAATGAAAAACTGTTTTTT; CDR3aa: CASSYVQANEKLFF
v_gene: TRBV5-1; d_gene: .; j_gene: TRBJ2-3; abundance: .; CDR3nt: TGCGCCAGCAGCTTGGGCGTTAGCGGCACAGATACGCAGTATTTT; CDR3aa: CASSLGVSGTDTQYF
v_gene: TRBV28; d_gene: TRBD1; j_gene: TRBJ1-5; abundance: .; CDR3nt: TGTGCCAGCAGCCGAAACAGGGGAAATCAGCCCCAGCATTTT; CDR3aa: CASSRNRGNQPQHF
v_gene: TRBV4-3; d_gene: .; j_gene: TRBJ2-3; abundance: few; CDR3nt: TGCGCCAGCAGCCAAGATGGGCGAGGCACAGATACGCAGTATTTT; CDR3aa: CASSQDGRGTDTQYF
v_gene: TRBV27; d_gene: TRBD2; j_gene: TRBJ2-3; abundance: .; CDR3nt: TGTGCCAGCAGAGACCCCGGACTAGCGGGCACAGATACGCAGTATTTT; CDR3aa: CASRDPGLAGTDTQYF
v_gene: TRBV18; d_gene: TRBD2; j_gene: TRBJ2-1; abundance: .; CDR3nt: TGTGCCAGCTCACAAAGCGGGAGCGACTACAATGAGCAGTTCTTC; CDR3aa: CASSQSGSDYNEQFF